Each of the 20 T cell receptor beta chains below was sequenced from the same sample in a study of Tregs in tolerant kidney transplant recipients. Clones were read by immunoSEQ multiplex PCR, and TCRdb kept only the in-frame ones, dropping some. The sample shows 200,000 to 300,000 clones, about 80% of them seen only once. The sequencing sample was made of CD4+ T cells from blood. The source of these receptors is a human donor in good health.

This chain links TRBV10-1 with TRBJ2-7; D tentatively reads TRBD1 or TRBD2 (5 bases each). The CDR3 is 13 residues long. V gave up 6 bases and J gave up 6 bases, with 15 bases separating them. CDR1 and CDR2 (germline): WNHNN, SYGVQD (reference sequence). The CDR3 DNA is TGCGCCAGCAGCCCCGTTTGGGGGACCGAGCAGTACTTC. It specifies CASSPVWGTEQYF.

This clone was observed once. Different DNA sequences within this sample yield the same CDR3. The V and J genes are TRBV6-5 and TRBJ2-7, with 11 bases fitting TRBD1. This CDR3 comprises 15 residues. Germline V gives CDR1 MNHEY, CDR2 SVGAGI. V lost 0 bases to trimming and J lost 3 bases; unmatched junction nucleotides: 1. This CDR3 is CASSYSGTGGYEQYF. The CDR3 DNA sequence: TGTGCCAGCAGTTACTCGGGGACAGGGGGCTACGAGCAGTACTTC.

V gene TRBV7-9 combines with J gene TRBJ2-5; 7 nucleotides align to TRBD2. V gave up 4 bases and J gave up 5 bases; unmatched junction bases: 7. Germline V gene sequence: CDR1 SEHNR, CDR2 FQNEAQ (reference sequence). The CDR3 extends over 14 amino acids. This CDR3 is CASSYRGRGETQYF. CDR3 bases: TGTGCCAGCAGCTATCGCGGGAGAGGGGAGACCCAGTACTTC.

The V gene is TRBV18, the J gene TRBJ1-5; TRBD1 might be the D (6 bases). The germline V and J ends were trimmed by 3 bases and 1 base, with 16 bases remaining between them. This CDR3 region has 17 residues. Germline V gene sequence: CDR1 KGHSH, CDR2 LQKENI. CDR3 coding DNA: TGTGCCAGCTCACCTTACGGGGGGCGCGGGAGCAATCAGCCCCAGCATTTT. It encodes CASSPYGGRGSNQPQHF.

Here the CDR3 reads CASSLAYARLDHNEQFF. CDR3 bases: TGTGCCAGCAGCTTAGCGTATGCAAGACTAGACCACAATGAGCAGTTCTTC. This chain connects TRBV7-6 to TRBJ2-1; D might be TRBD2 (6 bases). Germline CDR1 SGHVS, CDR2 FNYEAQ. The germline V and J ends were trimmed by 0 bases and 5 bases, with 17 bases remaining between them. The CDR3 loop spans 17 amino acids. The full variable domain, completed using reference TRBV7-6 and TRBJ2-1, is GAGVSQSPRYKVTKRGQDVALRCDPISGHVSLYWYRQALGQGPEFLTYFNYEAQQDKSGLPNDRFSAERPEGSISTLTIQRTEQRDSAMYRCASSLAYARLDHNEQFFGPGTRLTVL.

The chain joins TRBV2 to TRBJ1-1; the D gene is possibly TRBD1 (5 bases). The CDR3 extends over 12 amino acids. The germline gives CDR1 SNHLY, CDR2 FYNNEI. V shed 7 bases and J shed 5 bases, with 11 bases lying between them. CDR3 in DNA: TGTGCCAGCATTCCAGGGCGGACTGAAGCTTTCTTT. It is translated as CASIPGRTEAFF.

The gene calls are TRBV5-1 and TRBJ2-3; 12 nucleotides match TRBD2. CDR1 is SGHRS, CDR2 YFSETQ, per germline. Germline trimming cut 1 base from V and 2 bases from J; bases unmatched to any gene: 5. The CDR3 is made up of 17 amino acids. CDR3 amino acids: CASSLLLAGGITDTQYF. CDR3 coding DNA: TGCGCCAGCAGCTTGTTACTAGCGGGAGGCATCACAGATACGCAGTATTTT.

The DNA of the CDR3 is TGTGCCACCAGCAGAGTGATAGGCGTTCAGCCCCAGCATTTT. It yields the protein CATSRVIGVQPQHF. This rearrangement joins TRBV15 to TRBJ1-5, with D hard to call. Per germline, CDR1 LNHNV and CDR2 YYDKDF (reference sequence). V lost 1 base and J lost 6, with 10 bases in between. The CDR3 loop spans 14 amino acids.

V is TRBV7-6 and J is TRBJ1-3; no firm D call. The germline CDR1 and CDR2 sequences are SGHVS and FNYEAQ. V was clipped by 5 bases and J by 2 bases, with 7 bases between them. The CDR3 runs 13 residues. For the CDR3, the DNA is TGTGCCAGCAGCCTTGTGCCTGGAAACACCATATATTTT. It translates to CASSLVPGNTIYF.

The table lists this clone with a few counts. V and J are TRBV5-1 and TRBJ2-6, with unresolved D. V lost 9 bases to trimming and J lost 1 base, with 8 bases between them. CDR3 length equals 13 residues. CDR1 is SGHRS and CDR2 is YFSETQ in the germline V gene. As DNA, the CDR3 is TGCGCCACTATGGAATCTGGGGCCAACGTCCTGACTTTC. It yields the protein CATMESGANVLTF. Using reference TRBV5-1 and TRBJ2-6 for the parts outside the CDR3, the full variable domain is KAGVTQTPRYLIKTRGQQVTLSCSPISGHRSVSWYQQTPGQGLQFLFEYFSETQRNKGNFPGRFSGRQFSNSRSEMNVSTLELGDSALYLCATMESGANVLTFGAGSRLTVL.

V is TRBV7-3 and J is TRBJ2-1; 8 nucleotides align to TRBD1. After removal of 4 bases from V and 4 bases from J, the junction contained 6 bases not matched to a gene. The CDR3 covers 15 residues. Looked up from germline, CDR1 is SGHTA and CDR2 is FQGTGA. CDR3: CASSSGTGDYNEQFF. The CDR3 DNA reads TGTGCCAGCAGCTCCGGGACAGGTGATTACAATGAGCAGTTCTTC.

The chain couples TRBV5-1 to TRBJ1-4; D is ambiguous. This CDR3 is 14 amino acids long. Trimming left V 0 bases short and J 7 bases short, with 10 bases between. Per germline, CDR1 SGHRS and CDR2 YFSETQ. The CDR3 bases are TGCGCCAGCAGCTTGGGACAATTAAGTGAAAAACTGTTTTTT. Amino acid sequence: CASSLGQLSEKLFF.

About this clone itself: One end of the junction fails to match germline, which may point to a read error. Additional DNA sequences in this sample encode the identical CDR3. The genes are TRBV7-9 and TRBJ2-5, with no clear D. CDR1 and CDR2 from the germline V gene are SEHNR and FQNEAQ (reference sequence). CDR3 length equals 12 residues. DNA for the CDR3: TGCGCCAGCAGCTTACGTGGGGAGACCCAGTACTTC. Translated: CASSLRGETQYF.

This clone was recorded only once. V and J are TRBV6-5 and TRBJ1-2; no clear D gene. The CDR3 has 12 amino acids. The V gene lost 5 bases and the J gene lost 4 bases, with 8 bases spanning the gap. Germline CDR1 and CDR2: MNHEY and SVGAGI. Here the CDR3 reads CASSDRIYGYTF. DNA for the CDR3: TGTGCCAGCAGTGACCGAATCTATGGCTACACCTTC.

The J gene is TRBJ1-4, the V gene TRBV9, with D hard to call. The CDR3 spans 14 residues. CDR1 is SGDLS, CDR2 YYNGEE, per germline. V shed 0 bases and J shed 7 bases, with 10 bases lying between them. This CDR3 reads CASSVEPFGEKLFF. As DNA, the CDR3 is TGTGCCAGCAGCGTAGAACCGTTTGGTGAAAAACTGTTTTTT. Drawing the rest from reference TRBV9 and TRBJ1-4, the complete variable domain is DSGVTQTPKHLITATGQRVTLRCSPRSGDLSVYWYQQSLDQGLQFLIQYYNGEERAKGNILERFSAQQFPDLHSELNLSSLELGDSALYFCASSVEPFGEKLFFGSGTQLSVL.

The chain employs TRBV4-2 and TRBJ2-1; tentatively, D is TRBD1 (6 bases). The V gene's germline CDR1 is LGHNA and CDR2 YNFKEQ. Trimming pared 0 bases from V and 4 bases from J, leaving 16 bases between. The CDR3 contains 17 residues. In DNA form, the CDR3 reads TGTGCCAGCAGCCAAGAATTCCTACTAGGGGGATACAATGAGCAGTTCTTC. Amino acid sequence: CASSQEFLLGGYNEQFF.

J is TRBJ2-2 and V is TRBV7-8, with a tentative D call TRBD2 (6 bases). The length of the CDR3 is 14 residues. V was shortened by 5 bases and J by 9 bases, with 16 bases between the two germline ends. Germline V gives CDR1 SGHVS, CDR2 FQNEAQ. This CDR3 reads CASSQRREIRELFF. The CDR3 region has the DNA TGTGCCAGCAGCCAGCGGCGGGAAATCAGGGAGCTGTTTTTT.

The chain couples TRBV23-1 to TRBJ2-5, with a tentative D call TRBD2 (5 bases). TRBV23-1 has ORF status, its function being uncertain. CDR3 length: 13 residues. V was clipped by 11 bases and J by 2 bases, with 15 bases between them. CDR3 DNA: TGCGCCGCGTCGGGAACGTATCAAGAGACCCAGTACTTC. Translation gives CAASGTYQETQYF.

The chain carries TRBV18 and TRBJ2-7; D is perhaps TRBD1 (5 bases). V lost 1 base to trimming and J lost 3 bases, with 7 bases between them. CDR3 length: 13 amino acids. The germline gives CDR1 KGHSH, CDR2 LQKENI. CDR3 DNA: TGTGCCAGCTCACCACAGACAGACTACGAGCAGTACTTC. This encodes CASSPQTDYEQYF.

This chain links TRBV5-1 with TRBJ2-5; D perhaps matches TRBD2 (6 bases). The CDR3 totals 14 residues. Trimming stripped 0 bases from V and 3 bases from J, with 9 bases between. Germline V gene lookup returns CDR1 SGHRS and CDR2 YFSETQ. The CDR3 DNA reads TGCGCCAGCAGCTTGGTGGCTAGCGAAGAGACCCAGTACTTC. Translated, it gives CASSLVASEETQYF.